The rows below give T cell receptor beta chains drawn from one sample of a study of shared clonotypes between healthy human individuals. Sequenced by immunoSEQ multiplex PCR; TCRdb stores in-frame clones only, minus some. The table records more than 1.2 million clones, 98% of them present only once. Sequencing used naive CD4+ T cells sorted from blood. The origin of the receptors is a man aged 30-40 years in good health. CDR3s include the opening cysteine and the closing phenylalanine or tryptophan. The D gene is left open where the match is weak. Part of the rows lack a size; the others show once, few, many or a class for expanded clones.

TGTGCCAGCAGCGGGGTAGGGAGGAGGAACACAGATACGCAGTATTTT CASSGVGRRNTDTQYF TRBJ2-3 . . TRBV9
TGTGCCAGCTCACCACCGTCAGGAGAGACCCAGTACTTC CASSPPSGETQYF TRBJ2-5 . . TRBV18
TGCGCCAGCAGCCTGACCCAAACAGGGGGAGTAGGGGCCAACGTCCTGACTTTC CASSLTQTGGVGANVLTF TRBJ2-6 TRBD1 . TRBV5-1
TGCGCCAGCAGCTTAGACAGGGGCGACGAGCAGTACTTC CASSLDRGDEQYF TRBJ2-7 TRBD1 . TRBV5-1
TGTGCCAGCAGCTTGCCAACAAGCACAGATACGCAGTATTTT CASSLPTSTDTQYF TRBJ2-3 . . TRBV5-4
TGTGCCAGCAGCTTGTATCGGGTCACTGAAGCTTTCTTT CASSLYRVTEAFF TRBJ1-1 . . TRBV5-5
TGCGCCAGCAGAAACAGCGGGGCGGAGCAGTTCTTC CASRNSGAEQFF TRBJ2-1 TRBD2 . TRBV5-1
TGCGCCAGCAGCTTGGGTAGTGGGACCGGGGAGCTGTTTTTT CASSLGSGTGELFF TRBJ2-2 . . TRBV5-1
TGTGCCAGCAGCCTATTAGCGGGAGGTGGAGAGACCCAGTACTTC CASSLLAGGGETQYF TRBJ2-5 TRBD2 . TRBV11-3
TGTGCCAGCAGCTTGGGGGGTGTGAATGAAAAACTGTTTTTT CASSLGGVNEKLFF TRBJ1-4 . . TRBV5-8
TGTGCCAGTATCAACTTAGGACAGGGGAAAACCGGGGAGCTGTTTTTT CASINLGQGKTGELFF TRBJ2-2 TRBD1 . TRBV19
TGTGCCAGCAGTGGCCTTCCGGGACAGGGAAGTTATAGCAATCAGCCCCAGCATTTT CASSGLPGQGSYSNQPQHF TRBJ1-5 TRBD1 . TRBV6-1
TGTGCCAGTAGTCTCCTCCCCGGGGCGGGAGGAACAGATACGCAGTATTTT CASSLLPGAGGTDTQYF TRBJ2-3 TRBD2 . TRBV19
TGTGCCGTAACAGGGATCAGGGATCGTGGCTACACCTTC CAVTGIRDRGYTF TRBJ1-2 . . TRBV10-3
TGTGCCAGCAGCGAAGAACTAGCGGGAGGTGGAGATACGCAGTATTTT CASSEELAGGGDTQYF TRBJ2-3 TRBD2 . TRBV7-2
TGCGCCAGCAGGGCAGCCTACGAGCAGTACTTC CASRAAYEQYF TRBJ2-7 . . TRBV5-1
TGTGCCAGCAGCCCGACCCTAGCGGAAGAGCAGTTCTTC CASSPTLAEEQFF TRBJ2-1 TRBD2 . TRBV5-4
TGTGCCAGCAGTCTCCCGGGACAGGGGTATATAGGAACTGAAGCTTTCTTT CASSLPGQGYIGTEAFF TRBJ1-1 TRBD1 . TRBV28
TGTGCCAGCTCACCCTCGACAGGGGCGTATGAAAAACTGTTTTTT CASSPSTGAYEKLFF TRBJ1-4 TRBD1 . TRBV18
TGTGCCAGCAGCCCTTTCAGGGTCAGCTCCTACAATGAGCAGTTCTTC CASSPFRVSSYNEQFF TRBJ2-1 . . TRBV5-6
TGTGCCAGCAGCCCGCCCCGGACAGGGGTCAATGAGCAGTTCTTC CASSPPRTGVNEQFF TRBJ2-1 TRBD1 once TRBV5-6
TGTGCCAGTAACGACCTCGGGACAGGGAAGGCGGAGGAGCAGTTCTTC CASNDLGTGKAEEQFF TRBJ2-1 TRBD1 few TRBV19
TGTGCCAGCTCATCCCGGACTAGCGGGAGGGTGTGGTACGAGCAGTACTTC CASSSRTSGRVWYEQYF TRBJ2-7 TRBD2 . TRBV18
TGTGCCAGCAGCTTATCCGGGACACACTACGAGCAGTACTTC CASSLSGTHYEQYF TRBJ2-7 . . TRBV7-2
TGTGCCAGCAGCGTAGTGGGTGAACAGGGGCAGTTCTTC CASSVVGEQGQFF TRBJ2-1 . once TRBV9
TGCGCCAGCAGGGACCACAATGAGCAGTTCTTC CASRDHNEQFF TRBJ2-1 . . TRBV4-1
TGTGCCAGCAGTTACCAGCCGGGACCTACGCAGTATTTT CASSYQPGPTQYF TRBJ2-3 . . TRBV6-5
TGTGCCAGCAGCGTAGTCCCAGTAGTCCCCGGCGTGGATACGCAGTATTTT CASSVVPVVPGVDTQYF TRBJ2-3 . . TRBV9
TGCGCCAGCAGCCCAGGATGGACCGGGACAGGGGGCGCGGGCTATGGCTACACCTTC CASSPGWTGTGGAGYGYTF TRBJ1-2 TRBD1 . TRBV4-1
TGCGCCAGCAGCCCCTGGGGGGAACGCCCTAACATTTTCCAGTATTTT CASSPWGERPNIFQYF TRBJ2-3 . . TRBV4-1
TGTGCCAGCTCACTAGCGGGGGGTCGAACTAATGAAAAACTGTTTTTT CASSLAGGRTNEKLFF TRBJ1-4 . . TRBV18
TGTGCCAGCAGCTTGGAGTCCAAAAGAAACACTGAAGCTTTCTTT CASSLESKRNTEAFF TRBJ1-1 . . TRBV5-4
TGTGCCAGCAGCCTCAGGGGTTCGGATACGCAGTATTTT CASSLRGSDTQYF TRBJ2-3 . . TRBV5-8
TGTGCCAGCAGCTTAGGAGAGACTAGCGGGAGGGACACCGGGGAGCTGTTTTTT CASSLGETSGRDTGELFF TRBJ2-2 TRBD2 . TRBV11-3
TGTGCCAGCAGCTTGAGAGGGAGGGCCTCAGATACGCAGTATTTT CASSLRGRASDTQYF TRBJ2-3 TRBD2 . TRBV5-6
TGTGCCAGCAATGATAGGGACAGTGGAAAACTGTTTTTT CASNDRDSGKLFF TRBJ1-4 TRBD1 . TRBV6-1
TGCAGCGTACTGTTGGGGACAAGGGACGAGCAGTTCTTC CSVLLGTRDEQFF TRBJ2-1 . . TRBV29-1
TGTGCCAGCAGCTTGGCGGACAGGGGTACAGGATACGAGCAGTACTTC CASSLADRGTGYEQYF TRBJ2-7 TRBD1 . TRBV5-6
TGTGCCAGCTCACCACGCGGGGGGGCGAACACTGAAGCTTTCTTT CASSPRGGANTEAFF TRBJ1-1 . . TRBV18
TGTGCCACCAGCAGAGGGCACAGGGTTCCTAATGAAAAACTGTTTTTT CATSRGHRVPNEKLFF TRBJ1-4 . . TRBV15
TGTGCCAGCAGCCCTCAGGTCAGGGCGGGGAATGAGCAGTTCTTC CASSPQVRAGNEQFF TRBJ2-1 . . TRBV11-2
TGTGCCAGTAGTCCACCCCTCGGGGGACCCAAAAACATTCAGTACTTC CASSPPLGGPKNIQYF TRBJ2-4 . . TRBV19
TGTGCCAGCAGCTTAGAGGGGCGGGGTAGTGAGCAGTTCTTC CASSLEGRGSEQFF TRBJ2-1 . . TRBV7-9
TGTGCCAGCAGCTTGGGGCTCCCGTACAATGAGCAGTTCTTC CASSLGLPYNEQFF TRBJ2-1 . once TRBV5-5
TGTGCCAGCAGTTACTCGGACAGGAACGAGCAGTACTTC CASSYSDRNEQYF TRBJ2-7 TRBD1 . TRBV6-5
TGTGCCACCAGCATGAGGCGGACTGGGGCCAACGTCCTGACTTTC CATSMRRTGANVLTF TRBJ2-6 . . TRBV15
TGTGCCAGCGCGGGATCTTACTATGGCTACACCTTC CASAGSYYGYTF TRBJ1-2 . . TRBV28
TGCGCCAGCAGCTACCCCCGGACTAGCGGGAGGCCAGATACGCAGTATTTT CASSYPRTSGRPDTQYF TRBJ2-3 TRBD2 once TRBV5-1
TGTGCCAGCAGCGGAGGACTAGCGGGAGACTTTTTCTTC CASSGGLAGDFFF TRBJ2-1 TRBD2 . TRBV9
TGTGCCACCAGCAGAGAGACGGTGCAGTACTTC CATSRETVQYF TRBJ2-7 . . TRBV15
TGTGCCAGCAGTGAAGCGAGGAGCGGGGCGACCTACGAGCAGTACTTC CASSEARSGATYEQYF TRBJ2-7 TRBD2 . TRBV6-1
TGTGCCAGCAGCCAAACACTGGTCGACGGGGAGCTGTTTTTT CASSQTLVDGELFF TRBJ2-2 . . TRBV14
TGTGCCAGCTCACCTTACCGGGACAGGGAAAACATTCAGTACTTC CASSPYRDRENIQYF TRBJ2-4 TRBD1 . TRBV18
TGTGCCAGCAGCACCGGGACTAGCGACTACGAGCAGTACTTC CASSTGTSDYEQYF TRBJ2-7 TRBD2 . TRBV5-4
TGTGCCAGCAGCCCAGGACAGGGGCCAGGGGAGCAGTACTTC CASSPGQGPGEQYF TRBJ2-7 TRBD1 once TRBV7-9
TGTGCCAGCAGCTTAGTTATGACAGGGGCCGATCAGCCCCAGCATTTT CASSLVMTGADQPQHF TRBJ1-5 TRBD1 once TRBV7-2
TGCAGCGCCGAACAGAGTTTGAACACTGAAGCTTTCTTT CSAEQSLNTEAFF TRBJ1-1 . . TRBV29-1
TGCGCCAGCAGCCCACCTGGGGCTAAGACGAGGTACACCTTC CASSPPGAKTRYTF TRBJ1-2 . . TRBV5-1
TGTGCCAGCAGCTTGTATGTCGGCAGTATGAACACTGAAGCTTTCTTT CASSLYVGSMNTEAFF TRBJ1-1 . . TRBV5-6
TGTGCCAGCTCACTCCCCCGTAGCGGATCGGTCAATGAGCAGTTCTTC CASSLPRSGSVNEQFF TRBJ2-1 . . TRBV18